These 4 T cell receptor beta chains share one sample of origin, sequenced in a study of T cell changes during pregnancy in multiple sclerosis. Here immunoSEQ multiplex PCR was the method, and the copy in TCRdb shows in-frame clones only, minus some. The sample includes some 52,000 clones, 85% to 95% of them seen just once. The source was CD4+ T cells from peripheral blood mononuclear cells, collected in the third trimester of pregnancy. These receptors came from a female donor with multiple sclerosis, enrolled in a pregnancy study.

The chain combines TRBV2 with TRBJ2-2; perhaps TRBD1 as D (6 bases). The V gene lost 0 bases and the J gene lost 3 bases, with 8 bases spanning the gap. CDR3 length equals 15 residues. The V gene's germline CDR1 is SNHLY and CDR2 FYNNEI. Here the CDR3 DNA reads TGTGCCAGCAGTGAAGCGTCAGGGGACACCGGGGAGCTGTTTTTT. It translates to CASSEASGDTGELFF.

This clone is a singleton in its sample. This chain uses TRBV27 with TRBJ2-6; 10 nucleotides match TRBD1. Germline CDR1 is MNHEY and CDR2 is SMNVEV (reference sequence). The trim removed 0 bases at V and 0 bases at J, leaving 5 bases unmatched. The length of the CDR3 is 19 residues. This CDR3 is CASSLSGGDRGSGANVLTF. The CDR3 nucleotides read TGTGCCAGCAGTTTATCCGGAGGGGACAGGGGCTCTGGGGCCAACGTCCTGACTTTC.

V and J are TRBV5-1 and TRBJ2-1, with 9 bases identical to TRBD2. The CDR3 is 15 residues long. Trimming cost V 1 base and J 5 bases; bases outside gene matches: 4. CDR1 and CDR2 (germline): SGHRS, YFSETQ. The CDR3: CASSLPAGGHNEQFF. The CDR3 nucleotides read TGCGCCAGCAGCTTGCCAGCGGGGGGCCACAATGAGCAGTTCTTC.

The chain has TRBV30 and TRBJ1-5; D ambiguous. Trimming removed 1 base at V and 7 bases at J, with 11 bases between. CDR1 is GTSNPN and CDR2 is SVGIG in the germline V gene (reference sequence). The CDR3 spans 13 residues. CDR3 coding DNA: TGTGCCTGGAGTGATCGGGGAGGGCAGCCCCAGCATTTT. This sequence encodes CAWSDRGGQPQHF.